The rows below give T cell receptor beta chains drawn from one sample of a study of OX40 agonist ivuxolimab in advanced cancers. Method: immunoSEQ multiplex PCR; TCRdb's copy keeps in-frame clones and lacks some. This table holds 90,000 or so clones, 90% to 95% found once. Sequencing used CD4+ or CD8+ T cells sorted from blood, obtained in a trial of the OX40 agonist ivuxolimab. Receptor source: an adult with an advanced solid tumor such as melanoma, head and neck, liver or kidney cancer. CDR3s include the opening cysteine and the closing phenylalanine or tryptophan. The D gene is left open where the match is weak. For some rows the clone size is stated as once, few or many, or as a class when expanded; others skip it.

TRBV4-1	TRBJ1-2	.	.	CASSQVFGRGEDGYTF	TGCGCCAGCAGCCAAGTATTCGGGAGGGGAGAGGATGGCTACACCTTC
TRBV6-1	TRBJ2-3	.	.	CASSGGAGSSFSTDTQYF	TGTGCCAGCAGTGGGGGGGCAGGCTCATCGTTTAGCACAGATACGCAGTATTTT
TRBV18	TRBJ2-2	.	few	CASSPMRTSGELFF	TGTGCCAGCTCACCAATGAGGACATCCGGGGAGCTGTTTTTT
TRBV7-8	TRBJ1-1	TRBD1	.	CASSLGDRVATEAFF	TGTGCCAGCAGCTTAGGGGACAGGGTGGCAACTGAAGCTTTCTTT
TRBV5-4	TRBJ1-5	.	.	CASSYIPGQPQHF	TGTGCCAGCAGCTACATACCAGGCCAGCCCCAGCATTTT
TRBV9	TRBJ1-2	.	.	CASSAGPTANYGYTF	TGTGCCAGCAGCGCGGGGCCGACAGCTAACTATGGCTACACCTTC
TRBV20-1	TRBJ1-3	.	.	CSAHTGNTIYF	TGCAGTGCTCATACCGGAAACACCATATATTTT
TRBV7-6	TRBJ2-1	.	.	CASSSAWLGPIGEQFF	TGTGCCAGCAGCTCAGCGTGGCTGGGGCCGATCGGTGAGCAGTTCTTC
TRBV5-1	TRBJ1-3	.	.	CASSIDGGSLGNTIYF	TGCGCCAGCAGCATCGACGGCGGATCTCTTGGAAACACCATATATTTT
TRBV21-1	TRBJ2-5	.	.	CASSKVPRQRTGQETQYF	TGTGCCAGCAGCAAAGTACCGAGACAAAGGACAGGACAAGAGACCCAGTACTTC
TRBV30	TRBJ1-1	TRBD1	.	CAWSVLTGATEAFF	TGTGCCTGGAGTGTACTCACAGGGGCCACTGAAGCTTTCTTT
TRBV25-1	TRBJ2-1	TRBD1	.	CASSGSPGQVTEQFF	TGTGCCAGCAGTGGATCACCGGGACAGGTAACTGAGCAGTTCTTC
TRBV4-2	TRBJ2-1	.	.	CASSPTAYNEQFF	TGTGCCAGCAGCCCTACCGCGTACAATGAGCAGTTCTTC
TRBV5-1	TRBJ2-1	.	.	CASSSDNEQFF	TGCGCCAGCAGCTCTGACAATGAGCAGTTCTTC
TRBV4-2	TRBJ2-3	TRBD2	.	CASSQEDVRGRAADTQYF	TGTGCCAGCAGCCAAGAGGATGTTCGCGGGAGGGCGGCAGATACGCAGTATTTT